Below, 14 T cell receptor beta chains from the same sample are listed, as sequenced in a study of shared clonotypes between healthy human individuals. The data were produced by immunoSEQ multiplex PCR, yet TCRdb's version contains in-frame clones alone and is incomplete. The table has 550,000 to 600,000 clones, roughly 98% seen once. CD45RO-negative cells were positively selected for CCR7, leaving out terminally differentiated effector memory CD45RA+ cells. Sequenced: naive CD8+ T cells sorted from blood. Source of these receptors: a young man in good health.

This chain uses TRBV18 with TRBJ2-3; D unclear. Germline V gives CDR1 KGHSH, CDR2 LQKENI. The CDR3 has 12 amino acids. V was shortened by 4 bases and J by 6 bases, with 8 bases between the two germline ends. Written as DNA, the CDR3 is TGTGCCAGCTCACAACAACCGGATACGCAGTATTTT. This encodes CASSQQPDTQYF.

This clone was seen only once. The V call is TRBV7-9, the J call TRBJ1-5; no clear D. Trimming shortened V by 7 bases and J by 1 base, and 11 bases separated the two germline ends. The CDR3 extends over 14 amino acids. Germline V lookup: CDR1 SEHNR, CDR2 FQNEAQ (reference sequence). The CDR3 DNA reads TGTGCCAGCACTGAGGAAGGGAGCAATCAGCCCCAGCATTTT. It encodes CASTEEGSNQPQHF.

The chain couples TRBV14 to TRBJ2-7; 8 bases are a match to TRBD1. CDR3 size: 15 residues. Germline CDR1 reads SGHDN; CDR2 reads FVKESK. Trimming removed 1 base from V and 2 bases from J; junction bases left unmatched: 4. The DNA of the CDR3 is TGTGCCAGCAGCCAAGCCGGGACAGGAGCCTACGAGCAGTACTTC. Amino acids: CASSQAGTGAYEQYF.

V gene TRBV19 combines with J gene TRBJ1-2; D perhaps matches TRBD1 (5 bases). V lost 5 bases and J lost 7, with 8 bases in between. The CDR3 is 11 residues long. Germline CDR1 reads LNHDA; CDR2 reads SQIVND (reference sequence). The CDR3 bases are TGTGCCAGTAGTCCAGGGAGTGGCTACACCTTC. It yields the protein CASSPGSGYTF.

V and J are TRBV6-5 and TRBJ1-1, with 10 nucleotides matching TRBD1. The trim removed 0 bases at V and 4 bases at J, leaving 5 bases unmatched. Germline V gene data show CDR1 as MNHEY and CDR2 as SVGAGI. The CDR3 has 16 amino acids. In DNA, the CDR3 is TGTGCCAGCAGTTACTCGCGGACAGGGGGTGCCACTGAAGCTTTCTTT. The encoded protein is CASSYSRTGGATEAFF.

The count of this clone is one. The chain employs TRBV7-9 and TRBJ2-2; D perhaps matches TRBD2 (5 bases). The V end lost 5 bases, the J end lost 4 bases, and 20 bases lay between the germline ends. The germline gives CDR1 SEHNR, CDR2 FQNEAQ (reference sequence). The CDR3 has 17 residues. Here the CDR3 reads CASSGLRTASGTGELFF. CDR3 nucleotides: TGTGCCAGCAGCGGACTGAGAACGGCTTCGGGCACCGGGGAGCTGTTTTTT.

The chain is built from TRBV7-9 and TRBJ2-7; a weak D match, TRBD2 (7 bases). This CDR3 is 14 amino acids long. Per germline, CDR1 SEHNR and CDR2 FQNEAQ (reference sequence). The V and J ends lost 10 bases and 5 bases respectively, with 21 bases between them. CDR3 DNA sequence: TGTGCCACCCAGTGGGGGGGCGGTAGGGACGAGCAGTACTTC. It translates to CATQWGGGRDEQYF.

This clone was seen only once. V is TRBV11-2 and J is TRBJ1-1; D is undetermined. Germline V gene lookup returns CDR1 SGHAT and CDR2 FQNNGV. This CDR3 contains 13 residues. V was clipped by 6 bases and J by 8 bases, with 16 bases between them. CDR3 in amino acids: CASRSSAGLEAFF. The CDR3 DNA reads TGTGCCAGCAGATCATCTGCCGGGCTGGAAGCTTTCTTT.

This chain links TRBV7-2 with TRBJ1-2, with 7 nucleotides matching TRBD1. Trimming cost V 5 bases and J 3 bases; bases outside gene matches: 12. This CDR3 is built from 16 residues. Germline V gene data show CDR1 as SGHTA and CDR2 as FQGNSA. CDR3 loop: CASSPSSDRVHYGYTF. The CDR3 DNA is TGTGCCAGCAGCCCATCGTCCGACAGGGTCCACTATGGCTACACCTTC.

The chain couples TRBV9 to TRBJ1-2; D not certain. The V gene lost 0 bases and the J gene lost 6 bases, with 18 bases spanning the gap. This CDR3 spans 16 amino acids. Looked up from germline, CDR1 is SGDLS and CDR2 is YYNGEE. CDR3 region: CASSVEPFRARDGYTF. CDR3 bases: TGTGCCAGCAGCGTAGAGCCTTTTCGGGCAAGGGATGGCTACACCTTC.

The chain couples TRBV5-1 to TRBJ2-4; no clear D gene. This CDR3 has 15 residues. Germline loops: CDR1 SGHRS, CDR2 YFSETQ. With 0 bases removed from V and 0 bases from J, the gap between germline ends came to 7 bases. The CDR3 coding sequence is TGCGCCAGCAGCTTGGAATCGGTAGCCAAAAACATTCAGTACTTC. Translating it yields CASSLESVAKNIQYF.

Turning to this clone: The sample has other DNA sequences that encode this CDR3 too. This sequence joins TRBV27 and TRBJ2-1; D is undetermined. This CDR3 contains 13 residues. Deletions cut 0 bases from V and 6 bases from J, with 6 bases between. CDR1 and CDR2 from the germline V gene are MNHEY and SMNVEV (reference sequence). As DNA, the CDR3 is TGTGCCAGCAGTTTATCTTTTTCCAATGAGCAGTTCTTC. Translating gives CASSLSFSNEQFF.

This chain connects TRBV6-5 to TRBJ1-2; possible D gene TRBD1, 6 bases. The CDR3 totals 14 residues. Germline V gene lookup returns CDR1 MNHEY and CDR2 SVGAGI. Trimming left V 4 bases short and J 5 bases short, with 14 bases between. The CDR3 nucleotides read TGTGCCAGCAGTTCACAGGGAAGTTGGTATGGCTACACCTTC. Encoded protein: CASSSQGSWYGYTF.

The chain has TRBV6-5 and TRBJ2-5; TRBD1 matches 8 bases. The V segment lost 0 bases and the J segment 5 bases; nucleotides outside the gene matches: 5. The CDR3 totals 15 residues. Germline values: CDR1 MNHEY, CDR2 SVGAGI. The CDR3 protein is CASSYSTGALETQYF. CDR3 DNA: TGTGCCAGCAGTTACTCGACAGGGGCTTTGGAGACCCAGTACTTC.